This TCR beta chain was sequenced for a study of somatic mutations in cytotoxic T cells in rheumatoid arthritis. Comment on this clone: Its specificity is unknown.

Study observations and caveats: Clonality measured in CD8+ T cells did not differ significantly between rheumatoid arthritis patients and age-matched healthy controls.

Healthy control status was assigned to blood donors, whose median age was about 53 years (range about 21-70) and of whom 55% were female. Positive magnetic bead selection isolated CD4+ and CD8+ cells, and flow cytometry checked purity. Assay used: immunoSEQ multiplex PCR; TCRdb lists only in-frame clones, some missing. The table records some 27,000 clones, roughly 74% of them present only once. CDR1 is LNHDA and CDR2 is SQIVND in the germline V gene (reference sequence). This CDR3 is 15 amino acids long. V gave up 1 base and J gave up 4 bases, with 8 bases separating them. The chain couples TRBV19 to TRBJ1-6; D gene unclear. The TCR sequence derives from a woman between 18 and 30 years old in good health. The sequencing sample was made of CD8+ T cells sorted from blood. The CDR3 nucleotides are TGTGCCAGTAGTATAGCCCGTCAGTATAATTCACCCCTCCACTTT. Residues: CASSIARQYNSPLHF.